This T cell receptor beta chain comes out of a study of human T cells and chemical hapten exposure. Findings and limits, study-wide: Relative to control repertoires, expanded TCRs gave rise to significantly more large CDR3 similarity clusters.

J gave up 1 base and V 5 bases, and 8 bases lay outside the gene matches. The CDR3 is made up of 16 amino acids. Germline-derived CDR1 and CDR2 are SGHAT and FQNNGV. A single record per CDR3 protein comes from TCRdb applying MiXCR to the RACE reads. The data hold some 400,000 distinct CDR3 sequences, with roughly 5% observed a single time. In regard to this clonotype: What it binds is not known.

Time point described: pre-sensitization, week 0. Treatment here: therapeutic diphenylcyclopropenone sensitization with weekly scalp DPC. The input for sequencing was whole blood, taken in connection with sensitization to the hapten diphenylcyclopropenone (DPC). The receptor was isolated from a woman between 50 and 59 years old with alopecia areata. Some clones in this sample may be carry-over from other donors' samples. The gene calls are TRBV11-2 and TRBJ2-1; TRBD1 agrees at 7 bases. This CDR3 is CASSPLGRGSYNEQFF. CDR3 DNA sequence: TGTGCCAGCAGCCCCCTGGGCAGGGGGTCCTACAATGAGCAGTTCTTC.